One T cell receptor beta chain is described in this entry. What it binds is unknown. A junction boundary mismatches the germline segment, possibly from a read error. Genomic DNA, serving as template, underwent TCR beta VDJ and CDR3 profiling. From the reads, TCRdb called clonotypes with MiXCR, one entry per CDR3 protein. Of 200,000 to 250,000 distinct CDR3 sequences in the sample, over 60% were seen once. This record belongs to a study of CD8+CD57+ T cells in acquired aplastic anemia. Across the whole study: Each DNA sample taken from sorted CD4+ and CD8+ cells came to around 2.9 ug on average. There were roughly 9.8 million reads, on average, for CD4+ cells from healthy donors.

Study-wide results and caveats: In CD8+ cells, Simpson's diversity showed no significant difference between patients and controls. Patients and controls turned out to have more than 25 CD8+ CDR3 sequences in common.

This CDR3 contains 15 residues. Germline V CDR1 and CDR2: SEHNR, FQNEAQ (reference sequence). Sequencing used sorted CD4+, CD8+, or CD8+CD57+ T cells (not recorded which) from PBMCs. The clonotype comes from a human donor in good health. This chain links TRBV7-9 with TRBJ1-6, with 9 bases fitting TRBD1. The CDR3 nucleotides read TGTGCCAGCAGCTTAGACAGGGACAGGGACTCACACCTCCACTTT. Encoded protein: CASSLDRDRDSHLHF.